One and the same sample provided the 29 T cell receptor beta chains below, sequenced in a study of blood T cell repertoires in COVID-19. TCRdb's table, derived via immunoSEQ multiplex PCR, lists solely in-frame clones and lacks some. The sample shows just over 150,000 clones, less than 90% of them seen only once. Sequences were obtained from peripheral blood. These receptors all stem from an older woman with acute or convalescent COVID-19.

The chain combines TRBV11-2 with TRBJ2-6, with unresolved D. From germline, CDR1 is SGHAT and CDR2 FQNNGV. With 0 bases removed from V and 2 bases from J, the gap between germline ends came to 8 bases. This CDR3 region has 16 residues. CDR3 loop: CASSLDSQAGANVLTF. CDR3 coding DNA: TGTGCCAGCAGCTTAGATAGTCAGGCTGGGGCCAACGTCCTGACTTTC.

The chain employs TRBV5-1 and TRBJ1-5; 12 positions agree with TRBD1. The CDR3 covers 18 residues. Germline V lookup: CDR1 SGHRS, CDR2 YFSETQ. J was trimmed by 0 bases and V by 2 bases; bases with no gene match: 6. CDR3 in amino acids: CASSLGTGGDVSNQPQHF. DNA of the CDR3: TGCGCCAGCAGCTTAGGGACAGGGGGCGACGTTAGCAATCAGCCCCAGCATTTT.

This clone has a handful of counts. The V gene is TRBV7-9, the J gene TRBJ2-5; possible D gene TRBD1, 6 bases. This CDR3 has 17 amino acids. The germline gives CDR1 SEHNR, CDR2 FQNEAQ (reference sequence). The ends were cut back, 4 bases at V and 3 bases at J, with 21 bases in the middle. The CDR3 reads CASSSRFSWAGEETQYF. DNA of the CDR3: TGTGCCAGCAGCTCCCGGTTTTCGTGGGCAGGGGAAGAGACCCAGTACTTC. Using reference TRBV7-9 and TRBJ2-5 for the parts outside the CDR3, the full variable domain is DTGVSQNPRHKITKRGQNVTFRCDPISEHNRLYWYRQTLGQGPEFLTYFQNEAQLEKSRLLSDRFSAERPKGSFSTLEIQRTEQGDSAMYLCASSSRFSWAGEETQYFGPGTRLLVL.

This chain uses TRBV28 with TRBJ1-1; D is uncertain. In germline, CDR1 is MDHEN, CDR2 SYDVKM. Trimming stripped 6 bases from V and 3 bases from J, with 14 bases between. The CDR3 is 14 residues long. CDR3 coding DNA: TGTGCCAGCAGCTCCATGAGGGAACACACTGAAGCTTTCTTT. Amino acid sequence: CASSSMREHTEAFF. Based on the CDR3 plus reference TRBV28 and TRBJ1-1, the full variable domain is DVKVTQSSRYLVKRTGEKVFLECVQDMDHENMFWYRQDPGLGLRLIYFSYDVKMKEKGDIPEGYSVSREKKERFSLILESASTNQTSMYLCASSSMREHTEAFFGQGTRLTVV.

The CDR3 sequence is CASRGDRGRLETQYF. As DNA, the CDR3 is TGTGCCAGCAGGGGGGACAGGGGGCGTTTGGAGACCCAGTACTTC. The chain is built from TRBV6-5 and TRBJ2-5; 12 nucleotides match TRBD1. After removal of 6 bases from V and 5 bases from J, the junction contained 7 bases not matched to a gene. Germline CDR1 reads MNHEY; CDR2 reads SVGAGI. CDR3 length: 15 residues.

In this sample, this clone turned up once. In DNA form, the CDR3 reads TGCGCCAGCAGCTTTGGGGACAGGCGTCTGTACGTC. Its protein product is CASSFGDRRLYV. This rearrangement joins TRBV5-1 to TRBJ2-7; TRBD1 matches 8 bases. This CDR3 has 12 amino acids. Germline trimming cut 2 bases from V and 12 bases from J; bases unmatched to any gene: 7. Germline V gene data show CDR1 as SGHRS and CDR2 as YFSETQ.

CDR3: CASSYTYGTAATNEKLFF. In DNA form, the CDR3 reads TGTGCCAGCAGCTATACTTACGGGACAGCTGCAACTAATGAAAAACTGTTTTTT. The chain couples TRBV27 to TRBJ1-4; TRBD1 matches at 7 bases. V trimming: 6 bases; J trimming: 0 bases; junction bases outside the gene matches: 13. This CDR3 is built from 18 residues. Germline CDR1 MNHEY, CDR2 SMNVEV (reference sequence).

J is TRBJ1-1 and V is TRBV6-2 or TRBV6-3; D perhaps matches TRBD1 (6 bases). The CDR3 runs to 16 residues. Trimming took 5 bases from V and 5 from J, leaving 21 bases between them. CDR1 is MNHEY and CDR2 is SVGEGT in the germline V gene. The CDR3 region has the DNA TGTGCCAGCAGTCCCAGGGGTCTTATCAGGGGTACTGAAGCTTTCTTT. Translating gives CASSPRGLIRGTEAFF.

The chain employs TRBV9 and TRBJ2-1, with 10 positions matching TRBD2. J lost 5 bases, V lost 5 bases, and 10 bases had no gene match. The CDR3 has 16 amino acids. Germline lookup yields CDR1 SGDLS and CDR2 YYNGEE. The CDR3 region is CASRNLAGGPHNEQFF. The CDR3, as DNA: TGTGCCAGCAGAAATTTAGCGGGGGGACCCCACAATGAGCAGTTCTTC.

The rearrangement joins TRBV29-1 to TRBJ2-3; 7 nucleotides agree with TRBD1. V gave up 7 bases and J gave up 4 bases; unmatched junction bases: 14. The CDR3 spans 15 residues. CDR1 SQVTM and CDR2 ANQGSEA come from the germline V gene. DNA for the CDR3: TGCAGCGCCGACGCGAACAGGGGATCGGCAGATACGCAGTATTTT. Residues: CSADANRGSADTQYF.

This clone was seen just once. The chain has TRBV29-1 and TRBJ2-1; 7 bases map to TRBD2. The germline V gene encodes CDR1 SQVTM and CDR2 ANQGSEA. J lost 10 bases, V lost 7 bases, and 7 bases had no gene match. The CDR3 length is 11 residues. CDR3 DNA: TGCAGCGCCGGTAGGCGGGGGGAGCAGTTCTTC. Protein: CSAGRRGEQFF.

This chain connects TRBV24-1 to TRBJ1-2; 7 bases agree with TRBD1. This CDR3 region has 16 residues. Germline-derived CDR1 and CDR2 are KGHDR and SFDVKD. Trimming took 2 bases from V and 8 from J; bases not matched to a gene: 13. CDR3 in DNA: TGTGCCACCAGTGATTCTGGGACAGACCATTACCTGGGCTACACCTTC. Encoded protein: CATSDSGTDHYLGYTF.

This clone was counted between two and nine times. The chain recombines TRBV6-2 or TRBV6-3 with TRBJ1-2, with TRBD1 matching over 9 bases. V shed 2 bases and J 0 bases; nucleotides not matched to a gene: 10. The germline V gene encodes CDR1 MNHEY and CDR2 SVGEGT. The CDR3 has 18 amino acids. CDR3 sequence reads: CASSYQSTGGWSNYGYTF. DNA for the CDR3: TGTGCCAGCAGTTACCAGTCGACAGGGGGATGGTCTAACTATGGCTACACCTTC.

V gene TRBV19 combines with J gene TRBJ2-7, with 9 bases aligning to TRBD2. CDR3 length: 14 residues. Germline V CDR1 and CDR2: LNHDA, SQIVND (reference sequence). J gave up 1 base and V 4 bases, and 2 bases lay outside the gene matches. DNA of the CDR3: TGTGCCAGTAGTACCCTAGCGGGGTCCTACGAGCAGTACTTC. It translates to CASSTLAGSYEQYF.

The V gene is TRBV7-8, the J gene TRBJ2-1; D is ambiguous. Germline CDR1 is SGHVS and CDR2 is FQNEAQ. CDR3 length: 15 amino acids. V dropped 4 bases and J dropped 1 base, with 11 bases sitting between them. CDR3 coding DNA: TGTGCCAGCAGCTCAAGCGCGCTTTCCTACAATGAGCAGTTCTTC. Translation: CASSSSALSYNEQFF.

This chain connects TRBV5-1 to TRBJ2-5; 11 bases map to TRBD2. The CDR3 is 17 amino acids. J lost 5 bases, V lost 0 bases, and 9 bases had no gene match. Germline-derived CDR1 and CDR2 are SGHRS and YFSETQ. The CDR3 region has the DNA TGCGCCAGCAGCTTGGCCGGTCTAGCGGGGGGCCCCGAGACCCAGTACTTC. Translated, it gives CASSLAGLAGGPETQYF.

The CDR3 bases are TGTGCCAGCAGCTTACCCGGACAGGGTAAACAGTCACCCCTCCACTTT. This translates into CASSLPGQGKQSPLHF. V gene TRBV7-2 combines with J gene TRBJ1-6; 8 bases match TRBD1. V shed 2 bases and J 10 bases; nucleotides not matched to a gene: 10. This CDR3 is built from 16 residues. The germline V gene encodes CDR1 SGHTA and CDR2 FQGNSA.

The V gene is TRBV2, the J gene TRBJ1-1; TRBD1 matches 7 bases. In germline, CDR1 is SNHLY, CDR2 FYNNEI. The J segment lost 2 bases and the V segment lost 6 bases, leaving 9 bases of the junction unmatched. This CDR3 spans 15 amino acids. The CDR3 spells CASRVQGQTNTEAFF. The CDR3 DNA sequence: TGTGCCAGCAGAGTCCAGGGACAGACTAACACTGAAGCTTTCTTT.

The rearrangement links TRBV10-1 to TRBJ2-5; 7 bases match TRBD2. CDR3 length equals 15 residues. The ends lost 0 bases at V and 4 bases at J; junction bases unmatched: 5. Germline loops: CDR1 WNHNN, CDR2 SYGVQD (reference sequence). The CDR3, as DNA: TGCGCCAGCAGTGAGTCCGGGACTATAGGAGAGACCCAGTACTTC. Residues: CASSESGTIGETQYF.

The gene calls are TRBV3-1 (or the pseudogene TRBV3-2) and TRBJ2-3, with D maybe TRBD1 (5 bases). Trimming cost V 4 bases and J 7 bases, with 12 bases left between them. Germline V gene data show CDR1 as LGHDT and CDR2 as YNNKEL (reference sequence). This CDR3 has 13 residues. CDR3: CASSPSRVHTQYF. The CDR3, as DNA: TGTGCCAGCAGCCCCTCCAGGGTCCATACGCAGTATTTT.

The chain recombines TRBV25-1 with TRBJ1-1, with D uncertain. V shed 6 bases and J shed 0 bases, with 14 bases lying between them. The CDR3 is 15 residues long. Germline lookup yields CDR1 MGHDK and CDR2 SYGVNS. CDR3 sequence (DNA): TGTGCCAGCAGCGATTACAGAGGGATGAACACTGAAGCTTTCTTT. Its protein is CASSDYRGMNTEAFF.

CDR3 loop: CAISGGTGAGGTEAFF. Written as DNA, the CDR3 is TGTGCCATCAGTGGTGGGACAGGGGCGGGAGGAACTGAAGCTTTCTTT. The chain recombines TRBV10-3 with TRBJ1-1; 10 positions match TRBD1. V lost 4 bases, J lost 5 bases, and 10 bases stayed unmatched. In germline, CDR1 is ENHRY, CDR2 SYGVKD. This CDR3 contains 16 residues.

The V and J genes are TRBV6-2 or TRBV6-3 and TRBJ2-6; D gene ambiguous. The V and J ends lost 4 bases and 4 bases respectively, with 5 bases between them. The CDR3 runs to 13 residues. In germline, CDR1 is MNHEY, CDR2 SVGEGT. CDR3 protein: CASSSIGANVLTF. The CDR3 DNA reads as TGTGCCAGCAGTTCCATCGGGGCCAACGTCCTGACTTTC.

The chain recombines TRBV2 with TRBJ2-5; possible D gene TRBD2, 5 bases. Germline V gene data show CDR1 as SNHLY and CDR2 as FYNNEI. This CDR3 spans 12 amino acids. The V gene lost 4 bases and the J gene lost 5 bases, with 8 bases spanning the gap. CDR3 DNA: TGTGCCAGCAGTGCGGCGGGTGAGACCCAGTACTTC. Amino acid sequence: CASSAAGETQYF.

The V and J genes are TRBV18 and TRBJ1-2, with D perhaps matching TRBD1 (5 bases). Trimming took off 5 bases at V and 5 bases at J, with 9 bases between the two ends. The CDR3 contains 12 residues. The germline gives CDR1 KGHSH, CDR2 LQKENI. CDR3: CASSSGHYGYTF. In nucleotides, the CDR3 is TGTGCCAGCTCATCAGGACATTATGGCTACACCTTC.

This chain uses TRBV14 with TRBJ2-1; possibly TRBD2 for D (7 bases). CDR1 and CDR2 from the germline V gene are SGHDN and FVKESK. The CDR3 consists of 15 residues. Trimming took 1 base from V and 5 from J, leaving 12 bases between them. DNA for the CDR3: TGTGCCAGCAGCCAAGGGTGGGGGGGCAACAATGAGCAGTTCTTC. Translated: CASSQGWGGNNEQFF.

The CDR3 spells CASSPQVAGEGETQYF. The CDR3 DNA reads TGTGCCAGCAGCCCCCAGGTAGCGGGGGAGGGGGAGACCCAGTACTTC. V gene TRBV3-1 (or the pseudogene TRBV3-2) combines with J gene TRBJ2-5; the match to TRBD2 covers 9 bases. The J segment lost 5 bases and the V segment lost 4 bases, leaving 11 bases of the junction unmatched. The length of the CDR3 is 16 residues. The germline gives CDR1 LGHDT, CDR2 YNNKEL (reference sequence).

V gene TRBV19 combines with J gene TRBJ1-4; no clear D gene. The germline CDR1 and CDR2 sequences are LNHDA and SQIVND (reference sequence). CDR3 length: 13 amino acids. Trimming took off 8 bases at V and 5 bases at J, with 12 bases between the two ends. The CDR3 region is CASRRGLNEKLFF. CDR3 nucleotide sequence: TGTGCCAGTCGACGGGGATTGAATGAAAAACTGTTTTTT. Using reference TRBV19 and TRBJ1-4 for the parts outside the CDR3, the full variable domain is DGGITQSPKYLFRKEGQNVTLSCEQNLNHDAMYWYRQDPGQGLRLIYYSQIVNDFQKGDIAEGYSVSREKKESFPLTVTSAQKNPTAFYLCASRRGLNEKLFFGSGTQLSVL.

This chain connects TRBV12-3 or TRBV12-4 to TRBJ1-2, with D unclear. V gave up 1 base and J gave up 8 bases, with 5 bases separating them. The CDR3 covers 11 residues. CDR3: CASSLGAGYTF. The CDR3 DNA reads as TGTGCCAGCAGTTTAGGGGCGGGCTACACCTTC.